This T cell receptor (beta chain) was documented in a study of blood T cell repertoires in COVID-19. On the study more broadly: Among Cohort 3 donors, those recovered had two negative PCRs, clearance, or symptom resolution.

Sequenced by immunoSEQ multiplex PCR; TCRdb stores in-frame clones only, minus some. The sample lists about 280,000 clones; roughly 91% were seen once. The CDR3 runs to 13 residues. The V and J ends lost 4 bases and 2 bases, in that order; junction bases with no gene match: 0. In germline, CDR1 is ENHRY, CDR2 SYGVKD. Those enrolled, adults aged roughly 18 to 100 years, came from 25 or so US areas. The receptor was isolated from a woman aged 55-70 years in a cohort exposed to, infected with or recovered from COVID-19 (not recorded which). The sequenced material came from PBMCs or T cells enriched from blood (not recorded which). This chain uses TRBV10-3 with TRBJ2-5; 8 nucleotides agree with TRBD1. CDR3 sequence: CAISGTGQETQYF. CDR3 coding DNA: TGTGCCATCAGTGGGACAGGGCAAGAGACCCAGTACTTC.